This T cell receptor beta chain was recovered during a study of cytomegalovirus exposure and HLA in healthy donors. The CDR3 is 15 residues long. Trimming removed 1 base from V and 4 bases from J, with 14 bases in between. Germline assignment: CDR1 SGHDT and CDR2 YYEEEE. About this clone itself: Its antigen is currently unknown.

Whole-study findings and limits: It was shown in a later analysis that HLA-associated TCR beta chains were more clonally expanded than other, equally common chains.

13 Jbeta primers and 60 Vbeta primers were used for the PCR. Sequencing used immunoSEQ multiplex PCR; TCRdb keeps in-frame clones, though not all of them. The data contain approximately 100,000 clones, roughly 75% of them singletons. This chain uses TRBV5-6 with TRBJ1-2; perhaps TRBD1 as D (6 bases). The TCR was taken from a male donor in good health and CMV-seropositive. The specimen was PBMCs. The chain's CDR3 is CASSLLTGNFYGYTF. The CDR3 nucleotides read TGTGCCAGCAGCTTGCTTACAGGGAATTTCTATGGCTACACCTTC.